Given below is one T cell receptor beta chain in context. The PCR ran on 60 Vbeta and 13 Jbeta primers. Libraries were prepared by immunoSEQ multiplex PCR; TCRdb keeps only in-frame clonotypes and omits some of them. The data hold over 150,000 clones, with approximately 84% observed a single time. CDR3 length equals 15 residues. From germline, CDR1 is MGHRA and CDR2 YSYEKL. The V gene lost 3 bases and the J gene lost 1 base, with 12 bases spanning the gap. This specimen comes from a study of cytomegalovirus exposure and HLA in healthy donors. The rearrangement uses TRBV4-1 and TRBJ1-1; the D gene is possibly TRBD1 (6 bases). This receptor was obtained from a girl between 10 and 17 years old in good health and CMV-seropositive. Sequencing was carried out using PBMCs. The CDR3 DNA sequence: TGCGCCAGCAGCCATTTTACAGGGCCGAACACTGAAGCTTTCTTT. Translation: CASSHFTGPNTEAFF.